Shown below are 32 T cell receptor beta chains from a single sample sequenced in a study of CD8 T cells in ankylosing spondylitis. TCRdb fed the 5' RACE reads into MiXCR, producing one record per CDR3 protein. Here the sample spans over 100,000 distinct CDR3 sequences, about 6.4% being singletons. The sample taken for sequencing was blood, either unsorted or a sorted T cell fraction (not recorded which). These receptors all come from a male donor with ankylosing spondylitis or in good health (not recorded which).

In this sample, this clonotype turned up many times. This chain connects TRBV20-1 to TRBJ2-1; perhaps D is TRBD1 or TRBD2 (6 bases each). Trimming pared 6 bases from V and 2 bases from J, leaving 14 bases between. Germline-derived CDR1 and CDR2 are DFQATT and SNEGSKA (reference sequence). The CDR3 is made up of 14 amino acids. DNA of the CDR3: TGCAGTGCCCCACGGGGGCCCACCTACAATGAGCAGTTCTTC. Protein: CSAPRGPTYNEQFF.

The rearrangement joins TRBV6-1 to TRBJ2-5; either TRBD1 or TRBD2 may fit D (5 bases each). The CDR3 totals 14 residues. The germline V gene encodes CDR1 MNHNS and CDR2 SASEGT. V lost 4 bases and J lost 5, with 14 bases in between. The CDR3 DNA is TGTGCCAGCAGTGCCCCGGGACGCCGGGAGACCCAGTACTTC. Amino acid sequence: CASSAPGRRETQYF.

This clonotype came up many times. The rearrangement joins TRBV15 to TRBJ2-5, with D uncertain. There are 13 residues in the CDR3. V gave up 1 base and J gave up 2 bases, with 5 bases separating them. Germline V lookup: CDR1 LNHNV, CDR2 YYDKDF (reference sequence). Here the CDR3 DNA reads TGTGCCACCAGCAGAGGGAAGCAAGAGACCCAGTACTTC. Translation gives CATSRGKQETQYF.

This clonotype showed up just a few times. The chain recombines TRBV7-6 with TRBJ2-7; TRBD2 matches 11 bases. CDR3 length: 17 amino acids. The V and J ends lost 5 bases and 3 bases, in that order; junction bases with no gene match: 12. The V gene's germline CDR1 is SGHVS and CDR2 FNYEAQ. The CDR3 bases are TGTGCCAGCAGCCCCCGTAGCGGGAGGGCTCTATACTACGAGCAGTACTTC. This gives the protein CASSPRSGRALYYEQYF.

There are many counts of this clonotype. The genes are TRBV29-1 and TRBJ1-2; 7 nucleotides line up with TRBD1. Germline lookup yields CDR1 SQVTM and CDR2 ANQGSEA. The CDR3 is 15 residues long. V lost 6 bases to trimming and J lost 7 bases; unmatched junction nucleotides: 17. The CDR3 region has the DNA TGCAGCGTCGATTCCAAGACAGGGATAGGCGGTGGCTACACCTTC. Encoded protein: CSVDSKTGIGGGYTF.

The chain couples TRBV11-2 to TRBJ1-5; unclear D gene. Looked up from germline, CDR1 is SGHAT and CDR2 is FQNNGV. The CDR3 sequence is 13 residues long. Trimming removed 8 bases from V and 5 bases from J, with 13 bases in between. This CDR3 is CASSTEGDQPQHF. In DNA form, the CDR3 reads TGTGCCAGCTCGACGGAGGGCGATCAGCCCCAGCATTTT.

This clonotype was detected ten times or more. V usage is TRBV29-1 and J usage is TRBJ1-5; weak D call: TRBD1 (5 bases). This CDR3 spans 13 amino acids. Trimming took 4 bases from V and 7 from J, leaving 14 bases between them. Germline V gene data show CDR1 as SQVTM and CDR2 as ANQGSEA. CDR3 nucleotide sequence: TGCAGCGTTGGATTGGGGCAGGGACAGCCCCAGCATTTT. It translates to CSVGLGQGQPQHF.

At least ten counts were recorded for this clonotype. The CDR3 DNA follows: TGCGCCAGCAGCTTAGACGGGGGGTCGGGCACAGATACGCAGTATTTT. Translated: CASSLDGGSGTDTQYF. The chain employs TRBV5-1 and TRBJ2-3, with TRBD2 matching over 7 bases. The CDR3 sequence is 16 residues long. Trimming removed 2 bases from V and 1 base from J; junction bases left unmatched: 7. The germline CDR1 and CDR2 sequences are SGHRS and YFSETQ.

In its sample, this clonotype was seen many times. J is TRBJ2-3 and V is TRBV25-1; D might be TRBD1 (6 bases). The CDR3 runs to 15 residues. V shed 4 bases and J shed 0 bases, with 11 bases lying between them. Per germline, CDR1 MGHDK and CDR2 SYGVNS. This CDR3 reads CASSAGQYSTDTQYF. CDR3 sequence (DNA): TGTGCCAGCAGTGCCGGACAGTATAGCACAGATACGCAGTATTTT.

This clonotype was found many times. The chain combines TRBV9 with TRBJ2-1; maybe TRBD1 (5 bases). Deletions cut 3 bases from V and 7 bases from J, with 5 bases between. Per germline, CDR1 SGDLS and CDR2 YYNGEE. The CDR3 sequence is 11 residues long. The CDR3 sequence is CASSGQNEQFF. The CDR3 DNA follows: TGTGCCAGCAGCGGACAGAATGAGCAGTTCTTC. Looking up the rest from reference TRBV9 and TRBJ2-1 gives the full variable domain: DSGVTQTPKHLITATGQRVTLRCSPRSGDLSVYWYQQSLDQGLQFLIQYYNGEERAKGNILERFSAQQFPDLHSELNLSSLELGDSALYFCASSGQNEQFFGPGTRLTVL.

This clonotype was observed at least ten times. This chain joins TRBV24-1 and TRBJ1-2; 9 nucleotides line up with TRBD1. Germline values: CDR1 KGHDR, CDR2 SFDVKD. V dropped 4 bases and J dropped 4; count of bases not matched to a gene: 9. This CDR3 region has 16 residues. The CDR3 here is CATSDHSQGAGYGYTF. CDR3 nucleotides: TGTGCCACCAGTGACCATTCACAGGGGGCAGGCTATGGCTACACCTTC.

This clonotype was counted at least ten times. The CDR3 sequence: CSARVLQGNYGYTF. CDR3 DNA: TGCAGTGCTAGAGTCCTACAGGGGAACTATGGCTACACCTTC. The chain employs TRBV20-1 and TRBJ1-2; 7 nucleotides align to TRBD1. Germline loops: CDR1 DFQATT, CDR2 SNEGSKA (reference sequence). With 1 base clipped from V and 2 bases from J, the junction kept 4 bases outside the gene matches. This CDR3 region has 14 residues.

The chain is built from TRBV15 and TRBJ1-5, with D hard to call. V was clipped by 4 bases and J by 3 bases, with 16 bases between them. This CDR3 comprises 16 residues. The germline gives CDR1 LNHNV, CDR2 YYDKDF (reference sequence). The CDR3, as DNA: TGTGCCACCAGCACTCAGGTGGCGGCCAACAATCAGCCCCAGCATTTT. It codes for CATSTQVAANNQPQHF.

This clonotype has ten or more counts. The CDR3 DNA is TGCAGTACGACTAGCGGGGGCAACTACGAGCAGTACTTC. It encodes CSTTSGGNYEQYF. The chain combines TRBV20-1 with TRBJ2-7, with 12 bases that match TRBD2. This CDR3 region has 13 residues. Germline loops: CDR1 DFQATT, CDR2 SNEGSKA (reference sequence). The V and J ends lost 8 bases and 3 bases, in that order; junction bases with no gene match: 5.

This clonotype was recorded at least ten times. The V gene is TRBV15, the J gene TRBJ1-2, with D maybe TRBD1 (5 bases). Trimming removed 2 bases at V and 4 bases at J, with 14 bases between. The CDR3 contains 15 residues. CDR1 is LNHNV and CDR2 is YYDKDF in the germline V gene (reference sequence). CDR3 in DNA: TGTGCCACCAGCAGATTAAGGCAGGGTAGCTATGGCTACACCTTC. The encoded protein is CATSRLRQGSYGYTF.

This clonotype was counted at least ten times. This rearrangement joins TRBV29-1 to TRBJ2-7; 7 nucleotides match TRBD2. Germline-derived CDR1 and CDR2 are SQVTM and ANQGSEA. CDR3 length: 11 amino acids. Trimming took 7 bases from V and 2 from J; bases not matched to a gene: 2. This CDR3 reads CSGGLAYEQYF. The CDR3, as DNA: TGCAGCGGCGGACTAGCCTACGAGCAGTACTTC.

Many counts were recorded for this clonotype. This CDR3 is CASSLGSAYSGNTIYF. The DNA for the CDR3 is TGCGCCAGCAGCTTGGGTTCCGCATACTCTGGAAACACCATATATTTT. This rearrangement joins TRBV5-1 to TRBJ1-3; D not resolved. Germline CDR1 SGHRS, CDR2 YFSETQ. V lost 0 bases to trimming and J lost 0 bases, with 10 bases between them. This CDR3 has 16 amino acids.

This clonotype was detected many times. The chain links TRBV29-1 to TRBJ1-1; no clear D. The CDR3 covers 14 residues. V dropped 7 bases and J dropped 0 bases, with 15 bases sitting between them. CDR1 is SQVTM, CDR2 ANQGSEA, per germline. The CDR3 region has the DNA TGCAGCGCTTTACGCGGGAACATGAACACTGAAGCTTTCTTT. Translating it yields CSALRGNMNTEAFF.

This clonotype has at least ten counts. The CDR3 bases are TGTGCCACCAGTGATTTACAGGGAACGGATACGCAGTATTTT. The encoded protein is CATSDLQGTDTQYF. This rearrangement joins TRBV24-1 to TRBJ2-3, with D tentatively TRBD1 (6 bases). CDR1 is KGHDR and CDR2 is SFDVKD in the germline V gene. This CDR3 comprises 14 residues. The germline V and J ends were trimmed by 1 base and 6 bases, with 10 bases remaining between them.

This clonotype was counted ten times or more. The rearrangement joins TRBV14 to TRBJ2-7; 8 nucleotides align to TRBD1. The CDR3 loop spans 14 amino acids. V gave up 4 bases and J gave up 3 bases; unmatched junction bases: 5. The germline V gene has CDR1 SGHDN and CDR2 FVKESK. The CDR3 here is CASSRTGNNYEQYF. The CDR3 coding sequence is TGTGCCAGCAGCCGGACAGGGAATAACTACGAGCAGTACTTC.

This clonotype was counted at least ten times. The J gene is TRBJ1-1, the V gene TRBV20-1; maybe TRBD1 (5 bases). CDR3 length equals 16 residues. The germline gives CDR1 DFQATT, CDR2 SNEGSKA (reference sequence). V was trimmed by 6 bases and J by 0 bases, leaving 20 bases between them. CDR3 nucleotide sequence: TGCAGTGCCCCATCGGGGGGGTCCGGGATGAACACTGAAGCTTTCTTT. Its protein product is CSAPSGGSGMNTEAFF.

There are many counts of this clonotype. The chain uses TRBV7-9 and TRBJ1-1; D is unresolved. The germline V gene has CDR1 SEHNR and CDR2 FQNEAQ (reference sequence). The CDR3 runs 12 residues. V lost 3 bases to trimming and J lost 1 base, with 3 bases between them. CDR3 sequence (DNA): TGTGCCAGCAGCTTCGGGAACACTGAAGCTTTCTTT. Translated, it gives CASSFGNTEAFF.

There are many counts of this clonotype. The chain combines TRBV12-3 or TRBV12-4 with TRBJ2-5, with 9 bases lining up with TRBD2. The ends lost 3 bases at V and 5 bases at J; junction bases unmatched: 7. The CDR3 extends over 15 amino acids. CDR3 sequence (DNA): TGTGCCAGCAGTTTGACAGCGGGGGGATCCGAGACCCAGTACTTC. This codes for CASSLTAGGSETQYF.

This clonotype came up once. V and J are TRBV25-1 and TRBJ2-2; 13 bases match TRBD2. The CDR3 extends over 17 amino acids. Trimming took 2 bases from V and 7 from J; bases not matched to a gene: 7. Per germline, CDR1 MGHDK and CDR2 SYGVNS. The DNA of the CDR3 is TGTGCCAGCAGTGAAACCGGACTAGCGGGAGTCGACGGGGAGCTGTTTTTT. This codes for CASSETGLAGVDGELFF.

This clonotype showed up many times. The V call is TRBV6-1, the J call TRBJ1-1, with 7 bases fitting TRBD1. V shed 5 bases, J shed 3 bases, and the junction held 3 bases outside the gene matches. The CDR3 runs to 13 residues. The V gene's germline CDR1 is MNHNS and CDR2 SASEGT. The CDR3 spells CASSRDRDTEAFF. The CDR3 DNA follows: TGTGCCAGCAGTCGCGACAGGGACACTGAAGCTTTCTTT.

This clonotype was counted ten times or more. A read error may account for a junction end that differs from germline. The rearrangement links TRBV7-8 to TRBJ1-1; the D is unclear. The germline V gene has CDR1 SGHVS and CDR2 FQNEAQ. CDR3 length: 14 residues. The CDR3 loop is CASSLTERRTAAFF. Here the CDR3 DNA reads TGTGCCAGCAGCCTAACAGAGAGAAGAACTGCAGCTTTCTTT.

This clonotype was recorded at least ten times. This sequence joins TRBV5-1 and TRBJ2-3; D is ambiguous. V gave up 2 bases and J gave up 0 bases, with 7 bases separating them. This CDR3 has 14 amino acids. In germline, CDR1 is SGHRS, CDR2 YFSETQ. The CDR3 region has the DNA TGCGCCAGCAGCTTTTCGGAGAGCACAGATACGCAGTATTTT. Translating gives CASSFSESTDTQYF.

This chain joins TRBV7-2 and TRBJ2-3; 7 bases line up with TRBD1. Germline trimming cut 5 bases from V and 2 bases from J; bases unmatched to any gene: 7. The CDR3 totals 15 residues. Per the germline V gene, CDR1 is SGHTA and CDR2 is FQGNSA. This CDR3 is CASSNTGVDTDTQYF. As DNA, the CDR3 is TGTGCCAGCAGCAATACAGGGGTGGACACAGATACGCAGTATTTT.

This clonotype came up many times. The chain couples TRBV7-6 to TRBJ2-7, with 9 bases matching TRBD2. This CDR3 is 16 amino acids long. The ends lost 1 base at V and 4 bases at J; junction bases unmatched: 8. The V gene's germline CDR1 is SGHVS and CDR2 FNYEAQ. The CDR3 reads CASSLESSGNGYEQYF. The CDR3, as DNA: TGTGCCAGCAGCTTAGAGTCTAGCGGGAATGGATACGAGCAGTACTTC. The whole variable domain, remainder taken from reference TRBV7-6 and TRBJ2-7, is GAGVSQSPRYKVTKRGQDVALRCDPISGHVSLYWYRQALGQGPEFLTYFNYEAQQDKSGLPNDRFSAERPEGSISTLTIQRTEQRDSAMYRCASSLESSGNGYEQYFGPGTRLTVT.

This clonotype was picked up many times. The V and J genes are TRBV25-1 and TRBJ2-1; tentative D call: TRBD2 (6 bases). CDR1 MGHDK and CDR2 SYGVNS come from the germline V gene. V was shortened by 5 bases and J by 3 bases, with 11 bases between the two germline ends. The CDR3 covers 14 residues. The CDR3 loop reads CASSFQGGYNEQFF. The CDR3 region has the DNA TGTGCCAGCAGTTTCCAGGGAGGCTACAATGAGCAGTTCTTC.

This clonotype was recorded many times. This chain connects TRBV10-3 to TRBJ2-1, with 8 bases that match TRBD1. This CDR3 has 16 amino acids. Trimming took 5 bases from V and 1 from J; bases not matched to a gene: 7. CDR1 is ENHRY, CDR2 SYGVKD, per germline. This CDR3 is CAISFGGTGSYNEQFF. The DNA for the CDR3 is TGTGCCATCAGTTTTGGGGGGACAGGTTCCTACAATGAGCAGTTCTTC.

The DNA of the CDR3 is TGTGCCAGCAGCTTAACCGGGACAGGAAATCAGCCCCAGCATTTT. Its protein is CASSLTGTGNQPQHF. The V call is TRBV9, the J call TRBJ1-5; the match to TRBD1 covers 8 bases. Germline V gives CDR1 SGDLS, CDR2 YYNGEE. The CDR3 totals 15 residues. Trimming took 4 bases from V and 4 from J; bases not matched to a gene: 7.